Shown below are 15 T cell receptor beta chains from a single sample sequenced in a study of cytomegalovirus exposure and HLA in healthy donors. Researchers ran the PCR with 60 Vbeta and 13 Jbeta primers. TCRdb's copy holds only in-frame clones and misses some; the assay was immunoSEQ multiplex PCR. The sample lists approximately 140,000 clones; over 60% were seen once. Sequenced: PBMCs. These receptors came from a female donor in good health and CMV-seronegative.

Note on this clone: Its ends do not fully match the called genes, so a read error is possible. The gene calls are TRBV6-1 and TRBJ1-2; 7 bases agree with TRBD1. The CDR3 sequence is 13 residues long. In germline, CDR1 is MNHNS, CDR2 SASEGT. CDR3 amino acids: CASGERGTDGYTF. In DNA form, the CDR3 reads TGTGCCAGCGGTGAAAGAGGGACAGATGGCTACACCTTC.

V and J are TRBV6-5 and TRBJ1-2; D is unresolved. The V end was cut by 0 bases, the J end by 3 bases, with 14 bases between. The CDR3 extends over 16 amino acids. The germline CDR1 and CDR2 sequences are MNHEY and SVGAGI. CDR3 nucleotides: TGTGCCAGCAGTTACTCGTCGGTTCTGCCTTACTATGGCTACACCTTC. Its translation is CASSYSSVLPYYGYTF.

This chain links TRBV28 with TRBJ2-1; D may be TRBD2 (6 bases). Trimming took off 4 bases at V and 5 bases at J, with 15 bases between the two ends. The V gene's germline CDR1 is MDHEN and CDR2 SYDVKM. The CDR3 is 15 residues long. The CDR3 is CASSYLALTNNEQFF. As DNA, the CDR3 is TGTGCCAGCAGTTATCTAGCGTTGACAAACAATGAGCAGTTCTTC.

The chain uses TRBV9 and TRBJ1-6; 8 nucleotides agree with TRBD1. Germline-derived CDR1 and CDR2 are SGDLS and YYNGEE. The CDR3 sequence is 15 residues long. V lost 3 bases to trimming and J lost 6 bases; unmatched junction nucleotides: 5. CDR3: CASSGEDRGNSPLHF. The CDR3 coding sequence is TGTGCCAGCAGCGGGGAAGACAGGGGTAATTCACCCCTCCACTTT.

On this clone itself: This may stem from a read error, because a much larger clone lies one nucleotide away. The chain is built from TRBV9 and TRBJ1-2, with TRBD1 matching 9 bases. The germline V gene has CDR1 SGDLS and CDR2 YYNGEE. V was clipped by 3 bases and J by 2 bases; unmatched bases: 2. This CDR3 spans 14 amino acids. The CDR3 loop is CASSAGTGNYGYTF. The CDR3 DNA reads as TGTGCCAGCAGCGCCGGGACAGGGAACTATGGCTACACCTTC. Variable domain in full (rest from reference TRBV9 and TRBJ1-2): DSGVTQTPKHLITATGQRVTLRCSPRSGDLSVYWYQQSLDQGLQFLIQYYNGEERAKGNILERFSAQQFPDLHSELNLSSLELGDSALYFCASSAGTGNYGYTFGSGTRLTVV.

The table lists this clone with a count of one. The rearrangement links TRBV5-1 to TRBJ2-5; TRBD2 aligns across 8 bases. V dropped 4 bases and J dropped 4; count of bases not matched to a gene: 9. The CDR3 spans 15 residues. Germline V gene sequence: CDR1 SGHRS, CDR2 YFSETQ. This CDR3 is CASSPLKREIETQYF. CDR3 in DNA: TGCGCCAGCAGCCCACTTAAGCGGGAGATAGAGACCCAGTACTTC.

A note on this clone: Other DNA sequences of this sample code for an identical CDR3. This chain connects TRBV5-4 to TRBJ1-1, with 7 nucleotides matching TRBD1. V lost 6 bases and J lost 5; bases outside the gene matches: 7. CDR3 size: 13 residues. Germline CDR1 SGHNT, CDR2 YYREEE (reference sequence). CDR3: CASNYRGGTEAFF. CDR3 bases: TGTGCCAGCAACTACAGGGGCGGAACTGAAGCTTTCTTT.

This clone has a single count. CDR3 sequence reads: CASRTTMNTEAFF. Here the CDR3 DNA reads TGTGCCAGCAGGACAACCATGAACACTGAAGCTTTCTTT. The genes are TRBV6-1 and TRBJ1-1; no clear D. Germline values: CDR1 MNHNS, CDR2 SASEGT. The CDR3 sequence is 13 residues long. V was shortened by 6 bases and J by 0 bases, with 8 bases between the two germline ends.

This clone occurred once. The V and J genes are TRBV28 and TRBJ1-2, with D possibly matching TRBD1 (5 bases). The CDR3 length is 14 residues. Germline V gene sequence: CDR1 MDHEN, CDR2 SYDVKM. V was trimmed by 5 bases and J by 4 bases, leaving 14 bases between them. CDR3 amino acids: CASSPRASSYGYTF. The CDR3 DNA reads as TGTGCCAGCAGTCCCAGGGCGTCTAGCTATGGCTACACCTTC.

V and J are TRBV5-1 and TRBJ2-7; 13 bases are a match to TRBD2. Looked up from germline, CDR1 is SGHRS and CDR2 is YFSETQ. Trimming removed 0 bases from V and 3 bases from J; junction bases left unmatched: 12. The CDR3 extends over 19 amino acids. CDR3 DNA: TGCGCCAGCAGCTTGGGGCGGACTACTAGCGGGAGGGCCCGCTACGAGCAGTACTTC. Its translation: CASSLGRTTSGRARYEQYF.

The V and J genes are TRBV15 and TRBJ2-5; the match to TRBD1 covers 7 bases. The germline V gene encodes CDR1 LNHNV and CDR2 YYDKDF (reference sequence). The CDR3 loop spans 17 amino acids. The junction had 10 bases not matched to a gene; V was cut back by 3 bases and J by 0 bases. For the CDR3, the DNA is TGTGCCACCAGCAGCCCCCGGAGAGGGGGCTACCAAGAGACCCAGTACTTC. Protein sequence: CATSSPRRGGYQETQYF.

This clone was detected a few times. This rearrangement joins TRBV5-4 to TRBJ1-1, with D possibly being TRBD1 (5 bases). V lost 2 bases and J lost 1, with 18 bases in between. The CDR3 is 17 residues long. Looked up from germline, CDR1 is SGHNT and CDR2 is YYREEE (reference sequence). Here the CDR3 DNA reads TGTGCCAGCAGCTTCCCGTCGGTGCAGGGAACGAACACTGAAGCTTTCTTT. It specifies CASSFPSVQGTNTEAFF.

The CDR3 region has the DNA TGTGCCAGCAGGGCGGGCGAGCAGTACTTC. Residues: CASRAGEQYF. V is TRBV28 and J is TRBJ2-7; D possibly corresponds to TRBD2 (5 bases). The CDR3 contains 10 residues. The V and J ends lost 6 bases and 6 bases respectively, with 6 bases between them. Germline V gives CDR1 MDHEN, CDR2 SYDVKM.

This chain uses TRBV7-8 with TRBJ1-2, with D tentatively TRBD1 (6 bases). This CDR3 has 13 amino acids. The germline gives CDR1 SGHVS, CDR2 FQNEAQ. V lost 6 bases and J 3 bases, leaving 11 bases between the germline ends. CDR3 sequence reads: CASSQGPDYGYTF. CDR3 nucleotides: TGTGCCAGCAGTCAGGGGCCGGACTATGGCTACACCTTC.

Only one count was recorded for this clone. The rearrangement uses TRBV19 and TRBJ2-7; D unresolved. Germline values: CDR1 LNHDA, CDR2 SQIVND (reference sequence). V shed 4 bases and J shed 0 bases, with 19 bases lying between them. The CDR3 covers 17 residues. CDR3 sequence (DNA): TGTGCCAGTAGTAGCGTCGGGTCTCGTGCGTTCTCCTACGAGCAGTACTTC. It encodes CASSSVGSRAFSYEQYF. Looking up the rest from reference TRBV19 and TRBJ2-7 gives the full variable domain: DGGITQSPKYLFRKEGQNVTLSCEQNLNHDAMYWYRQDPGQGLRLIYYSQIVNDFQKGDIAEGYSVSREKKESFPLTVTSAQKNPTAFYLCASSSVGSRAFSYEQYFGPGTRLTVT.